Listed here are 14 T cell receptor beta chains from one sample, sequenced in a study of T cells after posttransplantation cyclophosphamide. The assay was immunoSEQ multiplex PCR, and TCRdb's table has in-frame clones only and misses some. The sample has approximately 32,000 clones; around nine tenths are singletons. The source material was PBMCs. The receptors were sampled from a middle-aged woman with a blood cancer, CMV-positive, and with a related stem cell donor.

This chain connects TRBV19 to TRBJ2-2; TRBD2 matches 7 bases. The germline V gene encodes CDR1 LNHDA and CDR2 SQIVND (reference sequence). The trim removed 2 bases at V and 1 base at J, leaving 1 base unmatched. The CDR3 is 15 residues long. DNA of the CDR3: TGTGCCAGTAGTATACTAGCGGAGAACACCGGGGAGCTGTTTTTT. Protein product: CASSILAENTGELFF. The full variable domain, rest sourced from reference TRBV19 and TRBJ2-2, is DGGITQSPKYLFRKEGQNVTLSCEQNLNHDAMYWYRQDPGQGLRLIYYSQIVNDFQKGDIAEGYSVSREKKESFPLTVTSAQKNPTAFYLCASSILAENTGELFFGEGSRLTVL.

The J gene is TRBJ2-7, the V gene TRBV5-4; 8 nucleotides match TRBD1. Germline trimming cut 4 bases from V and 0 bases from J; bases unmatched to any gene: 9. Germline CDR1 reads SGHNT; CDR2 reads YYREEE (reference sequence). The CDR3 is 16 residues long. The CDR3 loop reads CASSHRGTGFSYEQYF. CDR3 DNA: TGTGCCAGCAGCCACCGTGGGACAGGATTCTCCTACGAGCAGTACTTC.

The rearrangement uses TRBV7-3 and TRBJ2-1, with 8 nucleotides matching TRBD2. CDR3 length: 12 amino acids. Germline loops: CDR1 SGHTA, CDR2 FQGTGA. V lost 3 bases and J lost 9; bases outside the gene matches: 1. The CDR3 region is CASSFSGGEQFF. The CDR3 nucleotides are TGTGCCAGCAGCTTCAGCGGGGGTGAGCAGTTCTTC.

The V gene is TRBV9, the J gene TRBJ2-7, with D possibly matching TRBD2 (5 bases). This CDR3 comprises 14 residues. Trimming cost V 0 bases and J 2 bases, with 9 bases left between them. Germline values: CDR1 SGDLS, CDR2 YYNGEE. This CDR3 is CASSVGAGTYEQYF. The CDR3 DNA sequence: TGTGCCAGCAGCGTAGGGGCGGGCACCTACGAGCAGTACTTC.

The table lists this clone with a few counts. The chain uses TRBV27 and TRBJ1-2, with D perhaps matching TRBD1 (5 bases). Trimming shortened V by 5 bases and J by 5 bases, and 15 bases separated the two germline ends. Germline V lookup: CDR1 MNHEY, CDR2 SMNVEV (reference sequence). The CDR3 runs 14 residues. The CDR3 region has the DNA TGTGCCAGCAGTGTCGGGACTCTAAGTTATGGCTACACCTTC. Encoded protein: CASSVGTLSYGYTF.

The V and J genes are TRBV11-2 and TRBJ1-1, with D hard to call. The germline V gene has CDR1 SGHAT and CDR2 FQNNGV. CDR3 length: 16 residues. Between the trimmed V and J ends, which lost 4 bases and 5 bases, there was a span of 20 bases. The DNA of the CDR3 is TGTGCCAGCAGCTACATAAGAGAGGGAGTAAAGACTGAAGCTTTCTTT. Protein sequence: CASSYIREGVKTEAFF.

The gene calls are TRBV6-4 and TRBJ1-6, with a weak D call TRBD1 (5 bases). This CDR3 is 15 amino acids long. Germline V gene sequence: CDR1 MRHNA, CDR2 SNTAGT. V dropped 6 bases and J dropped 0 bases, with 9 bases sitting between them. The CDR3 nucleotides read TGTGCCAGCAGATTAGACAGCTCCTATAATTCACCCCTCCACTTT. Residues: CASRLDSSYNSPLHF.

In DNA, the CDR3 is TGCGCCAGCAGCCAAGTTAGGGGGGGGGACTATGGCTACACCTTC. This gives the protein CASSQVRGGDYGYTF. V is TRBV4-1 and J is TRBJ1-2; perhaps TRBD1 as D (6 bases). Germline V gene sequence: CDR1 MGHRA, CDR2 YSYEKL. Trimming left V 1 base short and J 3 bases short, with 12 bases between. This CDR3 contains 15 residues.

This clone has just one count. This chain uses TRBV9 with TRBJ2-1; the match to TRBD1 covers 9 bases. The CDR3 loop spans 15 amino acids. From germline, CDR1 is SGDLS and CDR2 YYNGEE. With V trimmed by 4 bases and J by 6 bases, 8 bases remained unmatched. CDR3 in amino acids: CASSTGTGMGNEQFF. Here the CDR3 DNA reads TGTGCCAGCAGCACCGGGACAGGGATGGGCAATGAGCAGTTCTTC.

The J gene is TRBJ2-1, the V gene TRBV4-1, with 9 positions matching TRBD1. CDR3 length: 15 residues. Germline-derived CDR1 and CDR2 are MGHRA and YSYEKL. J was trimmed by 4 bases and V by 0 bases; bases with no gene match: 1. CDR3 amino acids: CASSQEGTGYNEQFF. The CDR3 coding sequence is TGCGCCAGCAGCCAAGAAGGGACAGGGTACAATGAGCAGTTCTTC.

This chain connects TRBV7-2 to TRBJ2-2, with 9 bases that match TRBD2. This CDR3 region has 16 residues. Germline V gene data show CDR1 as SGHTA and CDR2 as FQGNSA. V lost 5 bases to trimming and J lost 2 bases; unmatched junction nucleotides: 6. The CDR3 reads CASSKRGGANTGELFF. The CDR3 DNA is TGTGCCAGCAGCAAGCGCGGGGGGGCCAACACCGGGGAGCTGTTTTTT.

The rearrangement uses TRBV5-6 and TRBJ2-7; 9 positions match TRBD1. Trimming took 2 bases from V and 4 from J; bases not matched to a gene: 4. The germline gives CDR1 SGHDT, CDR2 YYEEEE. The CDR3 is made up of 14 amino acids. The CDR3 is CASSFTGGEYEQYF. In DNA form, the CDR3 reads TGTGCCAGCAGCTTTACAGGGGGCGAATACGAGCAGTACTTC.

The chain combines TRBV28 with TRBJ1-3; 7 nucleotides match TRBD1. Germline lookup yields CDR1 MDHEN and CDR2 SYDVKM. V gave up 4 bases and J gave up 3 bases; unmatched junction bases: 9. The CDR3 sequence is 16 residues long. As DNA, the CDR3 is TGTGCCAGCAGTTCTCGCGGGGACAGCTTTGGAAACACCATATATTTT. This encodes CASSSRGDSFGNTIYF.

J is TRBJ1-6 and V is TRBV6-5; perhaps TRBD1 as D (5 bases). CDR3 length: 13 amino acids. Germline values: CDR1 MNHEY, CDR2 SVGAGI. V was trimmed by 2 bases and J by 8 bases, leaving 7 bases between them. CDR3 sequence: CASSYRDYSPLHF. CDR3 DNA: TGTGCCAGCAGTTACCGGGACTATTCACCCCTCCACTTT.